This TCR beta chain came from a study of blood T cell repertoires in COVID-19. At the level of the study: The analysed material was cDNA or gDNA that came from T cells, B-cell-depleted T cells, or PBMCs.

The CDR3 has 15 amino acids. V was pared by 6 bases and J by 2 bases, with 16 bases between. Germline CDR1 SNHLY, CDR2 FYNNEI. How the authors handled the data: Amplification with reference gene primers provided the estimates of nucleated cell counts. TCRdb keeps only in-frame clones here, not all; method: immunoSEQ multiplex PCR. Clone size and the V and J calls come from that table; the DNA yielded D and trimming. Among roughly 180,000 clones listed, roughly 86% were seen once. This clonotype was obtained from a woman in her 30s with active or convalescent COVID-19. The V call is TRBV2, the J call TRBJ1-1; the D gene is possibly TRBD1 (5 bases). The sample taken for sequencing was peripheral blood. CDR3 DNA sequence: TGTGCCAGCAGGCCCCCGGTAGGGGAAAACACTGAAGCTTTCTTT. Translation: CASRPPVGENTEAFF.